The 16 T cell receptor beta chains below all came from one sample that was sequenced in a study of T-cell reconstitution after alpha-beta-depleted transplantation in children. A TCRbeta library incorporating unique molecular identifiers was prepared. TCRdb re-derived calls from the PCR reads in MiXCR, one entry per CDR3 protein. The sample shows a few hundred thousand distinct CDR3 sequences, 13% of them seen only once. The material sequenced was PBMCs, mostly from graft donor cells, taken 360 days after TCRalphabeta/CD19-depleted stem cell transplant. The source is a male patient younger than 18 who had a stem cell transplant for acute myeloid leukemia, so the T cells may come from the graft donor.

This chain uses TRBV7-9 with TRBJ2-7; 9 bases are a match to TRBD1. Trimming cost V 5 bases and J 0 bases; bases outside gene matches: 11. The germline CDR1 and CDR2 sequences are SEHNR and FQNEAQ (reference sequence). The CDR3 extends over 17 amino acids. CDR3 nucleotides: TGTGCCAGCAGCCATCAAAGACAGGGGGGAACCTCCTACGAGCAGTACTTC. This encodes CASSHQRQGGTSYEQYF.

This clonotype was seen more than once but under ten times. This chain uses TRBV7-2 with TRBJ2-1, with D tentatively TRBD2 (5 bases). V shed 2 bases and J shed 5 bases, with 13 bases lying between them. The CDR3 extends over 15 amino acids. Germline values: CDR1 SGHTA, CDR2 FQGNSA. The CDR3 loop is CASSLPRGRNNEQFF. CDR3 nucleotides: TGTGCCAGCAGCTTACCCCGGGGTCGGAACAATGAGCAGTTCTTC.

This clonotype was counted many times. This chain links TRBV20-1 with TRBJ2-1; weak D call: TRBD2 (6 bases). CDR3 size: 17 residues. Germline lookup yields CDR1 DFQATT and CDR2 SNEGSKA (reference sequence). V dropped 0 bases and J dropped 1 base, with 16 bases sitting between them. CDR3 coding DNA: TGCAGTGCTAGAGAGGCCTCCCTAGCGAATTCCTACAATGAGCAGTTCTTC. This codes for CSAREASLANSYNEQFF.

The chain carries TRBV20-1 and TRBJ2-7, with D uncertain. The V gene lost 4 bases and the J gene lost 0 bases, with 16 bases spanning the gap. This CDR3 has 15 residues. Per germline, CDR1 DFQATT and CDR2 SNEGSKA (reference sequence). The CDR3 protein is CSAIATAVSSYEQYF. The DNA of the CDR3 is TGCAGTGCTATCGCCACGGCAGTTTCCTCCTACGAGCAGTACTTC.

Written as DNA, the CDR3 is TGCGCCAGCAGCCAAGAGGCGGGGTCTCTGGGAGAGACCCAGTACTTC. Protein: CASSQEAGSLGETQYF. V and J are TRBV4-3 and TRBJ2-5, with a tentative D call TRBD2 (6 bases). CDR3 length: 16 residues. CDR1 LGHNA and CDR2 YSLEER come from the germline V gene. V gave up 0 bases and J gave up 4 bases, with 15 bases separating them.

This clonotype was detected ten times or more. The chain combines TRBV7-6 with TRBJ2-3; TRBD2 matches at 9 bases. From germline, CDR1 is SGHVS and CDR2 FNYEAQ. V trimming: 7 bases; J trimming: 1 base; junction bases outside the gene matches: 3. The CDR3 is 14 residues long. CDR3 DNA sequence: TGTGCCAGCACGTCTAGCGGGGGCACAGATACGCAGTATTTT. Translating gives CASTSSGGTDTQYF.

By sample fraction, this clonotype is medium-sized (0.01 to 0.1%). The chain employs TRBV29-1 and TRBJ2-1; 7 bases map to TRBD1. Germline assignment: CDR1 SQVTM and CDR2 ANQGSEA. The J segment lost 4 bases and the V segment lost 7 bases, leaving 4 bases of the junction unmatched. This CDR3 region has 12 residues. The CDR3: CSAGQAYNEQFF. The DNA of the CDR3 is TGCAGCGCTGGACAGGCGTACAATGAGCAGTTCTTC.

This clonotype was detected ten times or more. The V gene is TRBV21-1, the J gene TRBJ2-3; no DNA check was done on the table's D call, TRBD2. TRBV21-1 is assigned pseudogene status. The CDR3 length is 15 residues. In DNA, the CDR3 is TGTGCCAGCAGTAAAGTAACTAGCCGCACAGATACGCAGTATTTT. Its translation is CASSKVTSRTDTQYF.

This clonotype has ten or more counts. The chain carries TRBV24-1 and TRBJ2-3; 7 bases fit TRBD2. Germline-derived CDR1 and CDR2 are KGHDR and SFDVKD. CDR3 length: 19 residues. The V and J ends lost 5 bases and 0 bases, in that order; junction bases with no gene match: 16. CDR3 DNA: TGTGCCACCAGTGGCATGGGGGAGATACTAGCGACCAGCACAGATACGCAGTATTTT. It specifies CATSGMGEILATSTDTQYF.

The CDR3 DNA follows: TGTGCCAGCGTGTTGGGAGGGAGGCGCTACGAGCAGTACTTC. This codes for CASVLGGRRYEQYF. This sequence joins TRBV28 and TRBJ2-7, with 7 bases aligning to TRBD2. Germline CDR1 and CDR2: MDHEN and SYDVKM. The CDR3 is 14 residues long. The trim removed 8 bases at V and 3 bases at J, leaving 10 bases unmatched. The full variable domain, with the rest looked up from reference TRBV28 and TRBJ2-7, is DVKVTQSSRYLVKRTGEKVFLECVQDMDHENMFWYRQDPGLGLRLIYFSYDVKMKEKGDIPEGYSVSREKKERFSLILESASTNQTSMYLCASVLGGRRYEQYFGPGTRLTVT.

This sequence joins TRBV29-1 and TRBJ2-5; either TRBD1 or TRBD2 may supply D (6 bases each). Per the germline V gene, CDR1 is SQVTM and CDR2 is ANQGSEA. Trimming removed 4 bases from V and 2 bases from J, with 14 bases in between. The CDR3 is 14 amino acids. CDR3 DNA: TGCAGCGTTGTGGGGGGCGCGAGGCAAGAGACCCAGTACTTC. Protein sequence: CSVVGGARQETQYF.

Ten or more counts support this clonotype. This sequence joins TRBV7-9 and TRBJ2-2; TRBD2 aligns across 8 bases. CDR1 is SEHNR, CDR2 FQNEAQ, per germline (reference sequence). After removal of 5 bases from V and 1 base from J, the junction contained 9 bases not matched to a gene. The CDR3 consists of 17 residues. The CDR3 DNA sequence: TGTGCCAGCAGCCCGGAATGGAGCGGGAGGAACACCGGGGAGCTGTTTTTT. Translation gives CASSPEWSGRNTGELFF.

This clonotype was observed a few times. V gene TRBV7-9 combines with J gene TRBJ2-7, with 9 bases identical to TRBD1. V dropped 0 bases and J dropped 4; count of bases not matched to a gene: 4. From germline, CDR1 is SEHNR and CDR2 FQNEAQ (reference sequence). The CDR3 extends over 15 amino acids. DNA of the CDR3: TGTGCCAGCAGCTTAGCGGTCGGACAGGGGTACGAGCAGTACTTC. As protein: CASSLAVGQGYEQYF.

This chain joins TRBV29-1 and TRBJ1-2, with a weak D call TRBD1 (6 bases). V lost 4 bases and J lost 7, with 22 bases in between. This CDR3 contains 15 residues. Germline V gene lookup returns CDR1 SQVTM and CDR2 ANQGSEA. As DNA, the CDR3 is TGCAGCGTTGGAAGGACAGCCAAGTCAGGCAGTGGCTACACCTTC. Translated, it gives CSVGRTAKSGSGYTF. The whole variable domain, filled in from reference TRBV29-1 and TRBJ1-2, reads SAVISQKPSRDICQRGTSLTIQCQVDSQVTMMFWYRQQPGQSLTLIATANQGSEATYESGFVIDKFPISRPNLTFSTLTVSNMSPEDSSIYLCSVGRTAKSGSGYTFGSGTRLTVV.

The rearrangement joins TRBV29-1 to TRBJ2-7; D is unclear. V lost 4 bases and J lost 7, with 11 bases in between. The CDR3 extends over 11 amino acids. Germline-derived CDR1 and CDR2 are SQVTM and ANQGSEA. The CDR3 region has the DNA TGCAGCGTTGTACCCCCCGCGGAGCAGTACTTC. It yields the protein CSVVPPAEQYF.

This chain uses TRBV28 with TRBJ1-5; D gene ambiguous. Trimming removed 3 bases from V and 5 bases from J, with 8 bases in between. This CDR3 region has 13 residues. Germline V CDR1 and CDR2: MDHEN, SYDVKM. In DNA, the CDR3 is TGTGCCAGCAGTTTTTTCGCGGATCAGCCCCAGCATTTT. Its protein product is CASSFFADQPQHF.